The clone carrying this TCR beta chain was picked up many times. Specified time point: longitudinal time-point 3. The study built unsorted libraries from 2 million PBMCs kept at -80 C. A single run covered 15-18 subjects with over 190 million TCR-beta sequences. TCRdb passed the 5' RACE reads through MiXCR, listing each CDR3 protein once. The data contain roughly 100,000 distinct CDR3 sequences, about 10% of them singletons. This specimen belongs to a study of neurological immune-mediated disorders. Sequencing was carried out using PBMCs. The clonotype was recovered from a female donor with HTLV-1-associated myelopathy (HAM/TSP).

CDR3 region: CASSLYSGQGTNTEAFF. CDR3 DNA sequence: TGTGCCAGCTCCCTATATTCGGGACAGGGGACGAACACTGAAGCTTTCTTT. The V gene is TRBV18, the J gene TRBJ1-1; 10 bases match TRBD1. The J segment lost 1 base and the V segment lost 6 bases, leaving 11 bases of the junction unmatched. CDR1 and CDR2 (germline): KGHSH, LQKENI. The CDR3 extends over 17 amino acids.